The 27 T cell receptor beta chains in this list originate from one sample, sequenced in a study of T cell changes during pregnancy in multiple sclerosis. Produced via immunoSEQ multiplex PCR; TCRdb's table is partial and in-frame only. In the table there are about 40,000 clones, about 93% of which are singletons. This sample comprised CD4+ T cells from peripheral blood mononuclear cells, obtained in the third trimester of pregnancy. These TCRs come from a female donor with multiple sclerosis, enrolled in a pregnancy study.

The chain combines TRBV2 with TRBJ2-7; 8 bases are a match to TRBD2. CDR3 length equals 14 residues. In germline, CDR1 is SNHLY, CDR2 FYNNEI. V lost 6 bases to trimming and J lost 5 bases; unmatched junction nucleotides: 9. The CDR3 here is CASRIQREFHEQYF. The DNA for the CDR3 is TGTGCCAGCAGGATCCAGCGGGAGTTTCACGAGCAGTACTTC.

This chain connects TRBV29-1 to TRBJ1-2, with D hard to call. V shed 3 bases and J shed 0 bases, with 8 bases lying between them. The CDR3 contains 13 residues. Germline CDR1 is SQVTM and CDR2 is ANQGSEA. The DNA for the CDR3 is TGCAGCGTTGAGACACCGACTAACTATGGCTACACCTTC. Encoded protein: CSVETPTNYGYTF.

The rearrangement links TRBV6-1 to TRBJ2-7, with D tentatively TRBD2 (5 bases). This CDR3 has 15 amino acids. The germline V gene has CDR1 MNHNS and CDR2 SASEGT. The V and J ends lost 1 base and 2 bases respectively, with 12 bases between them. CDR3 loop: CASSEGPGLTYEQYF. CDR3 coding DNA: TGTGCCAGCAGTGAAGGTCCAGGACTGACCTACGAGCAGTACTTC.

V and J are TRBV7-8 and TRBJ1-1; tentative D call: TRBD1 (6 bases). Germline CDR1 and CDR2: SGHVS and FQNEAQ. Trimming removed 5 bases at V and 13 bases at J, with 14 bases between. The CDR3 spans 11 residues. The CDR3: CASSTGQRGFF. The CDR3 DNA is TGTGCCAGCAGCACAGGACAGAGAGGTTTCTTT. Full variable domain (outside the CDR3, taken from reference TRBV7-8 and TRBJ1-1): GAGVSQSPRYKVAKRGQDVALRCDPISGHVSLFWYQQALGQGPEFLTYFQNEAQLDKSGLPSDRFFAERPEGSVSTLKIQRTQQEDSAVYLCASSTGQRGFFGQGTRLTVV.

This sequence joins TRBV18 and TRBJ2-5; 7 nucleotides match TRBD2. CDR1 is KGHSH and CDR2 is LQKENI in the germline V gene. This CDR3 comprises 15 residues. Germline trimming cut 0 bases from V and 1 base from J; bases unmatched to any gene: 2. CDR3 coding DNA: TGTGCCAGCTCACCACCCGGGGGGTCCCAAGAGACCCAGTACTTC. Translated: CASSPPGGSQETQYF.

The V and J genes are TRBV5-4 and TRBJ1-1; tentative D call: TRBD1 (6 bases). CDR1 and CDR2 (germline): SGHNT, YYREEE (reference sequence). The V gene lost 0 bases and the J gene lost 2 bases, with 8 bases spanning the gap. The CDR3 runs 14 residues. The CDR3 region has the DNA TGTGCCAGCAGCTTGGCAGGGGCAAACACTGAAGCTTTCTTT. Amino acid sequence: CASSLAGANTEAFF.

This sequence joins TRBV18 and TRBJ2-7; TRBD2 aligns across 8 bases. Trimming took 6 bases from V and 3 from J; bases not matched to a gene: 7. Per germline, CDR1 KGHSH and CDR2 LQKENI. The CDR3 is made up of 14 amino acids. The CDR3 loop reads CASSRMRGDYEQYF. The DNA of the CDR3 is TGTGCCAGCTCGCGGATGCGGGGGGACTACGAGCAGTACTTC. The variable domain in full, completed from reference TRBV18 and TRBJ2-7, reads NAGVMQNPRHLVRRRGQEARLRCSPMKGHSHVYWYRQLPEEGLKFMVYLQKENIIDESGMPKERFSAEFPKEGPSILRIQQVVRGDSAAYFCASSRMRGDYEQYFGPGTRLTVT.

V usage is TRBV10-3 and J usage is TRBJ1-2; D is possibly TRBD1 (6 bases). Germline V CDR1 and CDR2: ENHRY, SYGVKD. Trimming took off 6 bases at V and 6 bases at J, with 17 bases between the two ends. This CDR3 spans 14 amino acids. CDR3 in DNA: TGTGCCATCAGCACCGACAGGATGAAACATGGCTACACCTTC. Translation gives CAISTDRMKHGYTF.

The rearrangement links TRBV19 to TRBJ1-5, with D possibly matching TRBD1 (6 bases). Trimming took off 3 bases at V and 4 bases at J, with 19 bases between the two ends. Germline V gene data show CDR1 as LNHDA and CDR2 as SQIVND (reference sequence). The CDR3 totals 17 residues. The CDR3 DNA reads TGTGCCAGTAGTATTTTTTCAGGACAGTACAAAAATCAGCCCCAGCATTTT. Encoded protein: CASSIFSGQYKNQPQHF.

This clone was detected a few times. V and J are TRBV11-2 and TRBJ2-5, with 14 bases aligning to TRBD2. V gave up 4 bases and J gave up 4 bases; unmatched junction bases: 11. Germline V gives CDR1 SGHAT, CDR2 FQNNGV. This CDR3 region has 18 residues. CDR3 sequence reads: CASSSTGGLAGERETQYF. DNA for the CDR3: TGTGCCAGCAGCTCGACAGGGGGACTAGCGGGAGAAAGAGAGACCCAGTACTTC.

The gene calls are TRBV5-1 and TRBJ2-1; TRBD2 aligns across 8 bases. V shed 4 bases and J 3 bases; nucleotides not matched to a gene: 9. The CDR3 loop spans 16 amino acids. Germline V gene data show CDR1 as SGHRS and CDR2 as YFSETQ. This chain's CDR3 is CASSTGLAVLYNEQFF. As DNA, the CDR3 is TGCGCCAGCAGCACAGGACTAGCCGTCCTCTACAATGAGCAGTTCTTC.

The rearrangement uses TRBV30 and TRBJ2-2; 10 bases are a match to TRBD1. Trimming removed 3 bases from V and 4 bases from J; junction bases left unmatched: 2. This CDR3 has 14 amino acids. CDR1 and CDR2 from the germline V gene are GTSNPN and SVGIG (reference sequence). The CDR3 sequence: CAWRGDRGTGELFF. The CDR3 coding sequence is TGTGCCTGGAGGGGGGACAGGGGCACCGGGGAGCTGTTTTTT.

The chain combines TRBV25-1 with TRBJ1-1; D is unresolved. There are 14 residues in the CDR3. The germline V gene has CDR1 MGHDK and CDR2 SYGVNS. The V end was cut by 2 bases, the J end by 1 base, with 8 bases between. CDR3 protein: CASSEPGGNTEAFF. CDR3 coding DNA: TGTGCCAGCAGTGAACCCGGAGGGAACACTGAAGCTTTCTTT.

V is TRBV7-8 and J is TRBJ2-7; D perhaps matches TRBD2 (5 bases). Germline V gene sequence: CDR1 SGHVS, CDR2 FQNEAQ. V lost 5 bases, J lost 3 bases, and 11 bases lay in between. This CDR3 spans 13 amino acids. The CDR3 here is CASSLRRDYEQYF. The CDR3 coding sequence is TGTGCCAGCAGCCTGCGACGGGACTACGAGCAGTACTTC.

The V call is TRBV18, the J call TRBJ2-3; TRBD2 matches at 7 bases. Looked up from germline, CDR1 is KGHSH and CDR2 is LQKENI. J lost 3 bases, V lost 3 bases, and 9 bases had no gene match. The CDR3 runs 16 residues. The CDR3 nucleotides read TGTGCCAGCTCACCGTCGACTACGGGGGGAACAGATACGCAGTATTTT. It codes for CASSPSTTGGTDTQYF.

The chain uses TRBV19 and TRBJ2-5; tentative D call: TRBD2 (5 bases). The V gene's germline CDR1 is LNHDA and CDR2 SQIVND (reference sequence). CDR3 length: 12 amino acids. Deletions cut 3 bases from V and 4 bases from J, with 6 bases between. The CDR3 here is CASSMGRETQYF. The CDR3 bases are TGTGCCAGTAGTATGGGGAGAGAGACCCAGTACTTC.

The chain uses TRBV14 and TRBJ1-2; 7 bases agree with TRBD1. CDR3 size: 13 residues. Trimming at V came to 5 bases and at J to 4 bases, leaving 4 bases not matched to a gene. Germline assignment: CDR1 SGHDN and CDR2 FVKESK. The CDR3 bases are TGTGCCAGCAGCTCTTGGGACAGCTATGGCTACACCTTC. It translates to CASSSWDSYGYTF.

The rearrangement joins TRBV7-3 to TRBJ2-5; 8 bases line up with TRBD2. CDR1 and CDR2 from the germline V gene are SGHTA and FQGTGA. The CDR3 spans 13 residues. The V segment lost 8 bases and the J segment 7 bases; nucleotides outside the gene matches: 9. CDR3 sequence: CASSSGGPGTQYF. The CDR3 DNA reads as TGTGCCAGCTCCTCGGGAGGGCCGGGGACCCAGTACTTC.

The chain combines TRBV19 with TRBJ2-5; D not resolved. The CDR3 covers 11 residues. Trimming shortened V by 6 bases and J by 1 base, and 3 bases separated the two germline ends. Germline V lookup: CDR1 LNHDA, CDR2 SQIVND (reference sequence). CDR3 DNA sequence: TGTGCCAGTAGCTCCCAAGAGACCCAGTACTTC. Encoded protein: CASSSQETQYF. The complete variable domain, with remaining parts taken from reference TRBV19 and TRBJ2-5, reads DGGITQSPKYLFRKEGQNVTLSCEQNLNHDAMYWYRQDPGQGLRLIYYSQIVNDFQKGDIAEGYSVSREKKESFPLTVTSAQKNPTAFYLCASSSQETQYFGPGTRLLVL.

This chain uses TRBV5-6 with TRBJ2-7; 9 positions match TRBD2. The CDR3 is made up of 18 amino acids. Germline-derived CDR1 and CDR2 are SGHDT and YYEEEE. V lost 1 base to trimming and J lost 6 bases; unmatched junction nucleotides: 17. DNA of the CDR3: TGTGCCAGCAGCTTGAGGAACCCAATGGCGGGAGGGTTAGGCGAGCAGTACTTC. This translates into CASSLRNPMAGGLGEQYF.

This clone has a single count. The J gene is TRBJ1-1, the V gene TRBV5-4, with D uncertain. Deletions cut 0 bases from V and 0 bases from J, with 9 bases between. This CDR3 has 15 amino acids. Germline lookup yields CDR1 SGHNT and CDR2 YYREEE (reference sequence). CDR3 region: CASSLVGRVNTEAFF. As DNA, the CDR3 is TGTGCCAGCAGCTTGGTCGGGAGGGTGAACACTGAAGCTTTCTTT.

The chain is built from TRBV5-1 and TRBJ2-1, with 10 positions matching TRBD2. Germline CDR1 and CDR2: SGHRS and YFSETQ. V was pared by 2 bases and J by 12 bases, with 8 bases of the junction left unmatched. CDR3 length: 14 residues. CDR3 in amino acids: CASSLGAGGPGQFF. CDR3 bases: TGCGCCAGCAGCTTAGGAGCGGGAGGGCCGGGGCAGTTCTTC.

The chain uses TRBV5-4 and TRBJ2-1; 15 bases map to TRBD2. CDR3 length: 17 amino acids. Germline V gene lookup returns CDR1 SGHNT and CDR2 YYREEE (reference sequence). V was pared by 4 bases and J by 7 bases, with 9 bases of the junction left unmatched. DNA of the CDR3: TGTGCCAGCAGCGACGGGACTAGCGGGAGGCTATCAAATGAGCAGTTCTTC. Protein product: CASSDGTSGRLSNEQFF.

The chain joins TRBV9 to TRBJ1-1; 7 bases agree with TRBD1. Germline CDR1 and CDR2: SGDLS and YYNGEE. Trimming at V came to 3 bases and at J to 2 bases, leaving 4 bases not matched to a gene. The CDR3 is 14 amino acids. This chain's CDR3 is CASSADRPNTEAFF. The CDR3 nucleotides read TGTGCCAGCAGCGCGGACAGGCCCAACACTGAAGCTTTCTTT.

The CDR3 is CASSPVLTSGTAGELFF. CDR3 coding DNA: TGTGCCAGCTCACCGGTACTGACTAGCGGGACAGCCGGGGAGCTGTTTTTT. The chain combines TRBV18 with TRBJ2-2; 11 bases match TRBD2. The J segment lost 6 bases and the V segment lost 3 bases, leaving 9 bases of the junction unmatched. Per the germline V gene, CDR1 is KGHSH and CDR2 is LQKENI. The CDR3 spans 17 residues. The whole variable domain, filled in from reference TRBV18 and TRBJ2-2, reads NAGVMQNPRHLVRRRGQEARLRCSPMKGHSHVYWYRQLPEEGLKFMVYLQKENIIDESGMPKERFSAEFPKEGPSILRIQQVVRGDSAAYFCASSPVLTSGTAGELFFGEGSRLTVL.

The CDR3 coding sequence is TGTGCCAGCTCACCTTCCCCTTACGAGCAGTACTTC. Translation gives CASSPSPYEQYF. This chain joins TRBV18 and TRBJ2-7; D not certain. The germline V and J ends were trimmed by 3 bases and 4 bases, with 7 bases remaining between them. Germline V lookup: CDR1 KGHSH, CDR2 LQKENI. This CDR3 has 12 amino acids.

This clone was recorded a few times. The chain is built from TRBV4-2 and TRBJ1-1; 7 bases are a match to TRBD1. The CDR3 loop spans 15 amino acids. Germline V gene lookup returns CDR1 LGHNA and CDR2 YNFKEQ. V shed 3 bases, J shed 1 base, and the junction held 5 bases outside the gene matches. CDR3: CASSHGDRANTEAFF. As DNA, the CDR3 is TGTGCCAGCAGCCACGGAGACAGGGCGAACACTGAAGCTTTCTTT.